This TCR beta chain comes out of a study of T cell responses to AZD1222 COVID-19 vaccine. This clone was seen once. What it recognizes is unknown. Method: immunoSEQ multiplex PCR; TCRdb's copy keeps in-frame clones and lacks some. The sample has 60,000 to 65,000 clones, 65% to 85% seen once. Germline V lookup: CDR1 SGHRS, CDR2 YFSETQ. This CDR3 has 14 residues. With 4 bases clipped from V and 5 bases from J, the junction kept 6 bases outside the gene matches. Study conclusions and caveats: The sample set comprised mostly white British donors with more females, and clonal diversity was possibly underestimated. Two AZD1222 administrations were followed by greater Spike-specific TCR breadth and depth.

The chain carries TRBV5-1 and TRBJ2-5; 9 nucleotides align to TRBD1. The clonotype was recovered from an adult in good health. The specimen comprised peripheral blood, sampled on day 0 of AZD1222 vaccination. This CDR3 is CASSRTGAVETQYF. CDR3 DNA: TGCGCCAGCAGCCGGACAGGGGCGGTTGAGACCCAGTACTTC. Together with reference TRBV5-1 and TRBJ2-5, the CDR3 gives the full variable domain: KAGVTQTPRYLIKTRGQQVTLSCSPISGHRSVSWYQQTPGQGLQFLFEYFSETQRNKGNFPGRFSGRQFSNSRSEMNVSTLELGDSALYLCASSRTGAVETQYFGPGTRLLVL.